This TCR beta chain appears in the sequencing data of a study of blood T cell repertoires in COVID-19. With 3 bases removed from V and 0 bases from J, the gap between germline ends came to 13 bases. The CDR3 has 16 amino acids. Germline CDR1 SGHTA, CDR2 FQGTGA. The table came from immunoSEQ multiplex PCR; TCRdb's copy has only in-frame clones and leaves some out. This sample has 85,000 to 110,000 clones; 84% occur once, and the top ten carry about an eighth. The rearrangement links TRBV7-3 to TRBJ2-3; weak D call: TRBD2 (6 bases). Sequencing was done on a sample of peripheral blood. This sequence was found in a human donor in a cohort sampled during active or convalescent COVID-19. The CDR3 region is CASSFGYGGSTDTQYF. The CDR3 region has the DNA TGTGCCAGCAGCTTTGGGTATGGGGGGAGCACAGATACGCAGTATTTT.